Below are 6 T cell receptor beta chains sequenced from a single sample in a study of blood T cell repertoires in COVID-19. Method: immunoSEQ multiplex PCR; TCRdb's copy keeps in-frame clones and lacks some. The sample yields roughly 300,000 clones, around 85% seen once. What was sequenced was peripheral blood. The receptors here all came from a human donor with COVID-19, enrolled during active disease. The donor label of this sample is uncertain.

The CDR3 coding sequence is TGTGCCAGCAGGCCGGGAGTCAATCAGCCCCAGCATTTT. It translates to CASRPGVNQPQHF. The chain uses TRBV12-3 or TRBV12-4 and TRBJ1-5; D is unclear. This CDR3 is built from 13 residues. V lost 6 bases to trimming and J lost 3 bases, with 9 bases between them.

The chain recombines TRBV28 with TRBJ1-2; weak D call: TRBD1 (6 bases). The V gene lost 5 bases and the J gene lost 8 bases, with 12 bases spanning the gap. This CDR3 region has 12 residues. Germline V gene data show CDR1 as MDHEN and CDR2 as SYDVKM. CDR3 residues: CASSPTGFGYTF. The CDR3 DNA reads TGTGCCAGCAGTCCTACAGGGTTCGGCTACACCTTC.

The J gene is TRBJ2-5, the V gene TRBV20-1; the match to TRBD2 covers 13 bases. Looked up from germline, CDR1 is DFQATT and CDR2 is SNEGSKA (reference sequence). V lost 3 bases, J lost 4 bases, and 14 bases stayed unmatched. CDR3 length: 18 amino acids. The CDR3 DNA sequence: TGCAGTGCTAGTTACGGGACTAGCGGGAATAGTTCCCCAGAGACCCAGTACTTC. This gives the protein CSASYGTSGNSSPETQYF.

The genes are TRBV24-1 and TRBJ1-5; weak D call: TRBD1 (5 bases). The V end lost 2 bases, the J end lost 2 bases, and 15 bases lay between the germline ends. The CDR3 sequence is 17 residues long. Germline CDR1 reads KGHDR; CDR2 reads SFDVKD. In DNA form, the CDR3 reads TGTGCCACCAGTGATTGCAGGGTCCATCACCGCAATCAGCCCCAGCATTTT. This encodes CATSDCRVHHRNQPQHF.

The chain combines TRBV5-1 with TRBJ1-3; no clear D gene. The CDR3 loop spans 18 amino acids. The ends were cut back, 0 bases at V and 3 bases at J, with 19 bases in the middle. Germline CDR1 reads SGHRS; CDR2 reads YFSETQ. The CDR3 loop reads CASSLAPPTGFGGNTIYF. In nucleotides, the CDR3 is TGCGCCAGCAGCTTGGCCCCCCCAACCGGGTTTGGTGGAAACACCATATATTTT.

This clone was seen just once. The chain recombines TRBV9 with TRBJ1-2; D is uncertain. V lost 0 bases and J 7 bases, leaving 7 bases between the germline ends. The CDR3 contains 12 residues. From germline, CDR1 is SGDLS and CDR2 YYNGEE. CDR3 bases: TGTGCCAGCAGCGTAGATGAGTTTGGCTACACCTTC. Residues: CASSVDEFGYTF.